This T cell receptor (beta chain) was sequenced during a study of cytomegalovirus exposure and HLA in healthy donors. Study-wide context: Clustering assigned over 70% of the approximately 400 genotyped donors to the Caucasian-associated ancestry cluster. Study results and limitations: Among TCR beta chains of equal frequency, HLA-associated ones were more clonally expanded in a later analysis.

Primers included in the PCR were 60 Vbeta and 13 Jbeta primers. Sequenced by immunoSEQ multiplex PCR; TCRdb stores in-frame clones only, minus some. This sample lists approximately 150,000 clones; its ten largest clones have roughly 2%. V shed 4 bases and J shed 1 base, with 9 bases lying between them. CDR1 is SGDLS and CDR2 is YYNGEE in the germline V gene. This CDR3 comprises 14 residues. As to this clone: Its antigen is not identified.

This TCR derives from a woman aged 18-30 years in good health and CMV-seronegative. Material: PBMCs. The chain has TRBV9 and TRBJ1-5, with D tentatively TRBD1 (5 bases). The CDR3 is CASSRGVSNQPQHF. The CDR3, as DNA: TGTGCCAGCAGCCGGGGGGTCAGCAATCAGCCCCAGCATTTT.